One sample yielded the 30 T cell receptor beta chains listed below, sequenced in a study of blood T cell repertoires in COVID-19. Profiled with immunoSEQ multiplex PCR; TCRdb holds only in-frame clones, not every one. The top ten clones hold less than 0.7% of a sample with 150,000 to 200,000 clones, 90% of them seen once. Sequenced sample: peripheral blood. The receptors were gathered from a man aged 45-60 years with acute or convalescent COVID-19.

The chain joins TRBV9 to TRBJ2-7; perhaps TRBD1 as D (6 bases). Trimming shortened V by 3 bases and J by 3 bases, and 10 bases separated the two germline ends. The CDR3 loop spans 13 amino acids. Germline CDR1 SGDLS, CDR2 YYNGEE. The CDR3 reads CASSGGGFYEQYF. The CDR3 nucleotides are TGTGCCAGCAGCGGAGGGGGATTCTACGAGCAGTACTTC. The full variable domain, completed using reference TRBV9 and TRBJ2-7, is DSGVTQTPKHLITATGQRVTLRCSPRSGDLSVYWYQQSLDQGLQFLIQYYNGEERAKGNILERFSAQQFPDLHSELNLSSLELGDSALYFCASSGGGFYEQYFGPGTRLTVT.

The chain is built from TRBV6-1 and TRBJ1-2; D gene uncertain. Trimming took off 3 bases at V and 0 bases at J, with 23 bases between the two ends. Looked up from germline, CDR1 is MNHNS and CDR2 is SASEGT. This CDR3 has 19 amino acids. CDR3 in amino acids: CASSDSEGFRSSANYGYTF. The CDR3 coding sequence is TGTGCCAGCAGTGATTCGGAGGGTTTTAGGTCGTCGGCTAACTATGGCTACACCTTC.

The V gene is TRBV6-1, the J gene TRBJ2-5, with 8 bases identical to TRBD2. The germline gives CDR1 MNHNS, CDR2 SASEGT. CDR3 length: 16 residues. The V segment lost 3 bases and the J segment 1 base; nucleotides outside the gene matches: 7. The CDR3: CASSDLGGGTQETQYF. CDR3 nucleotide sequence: TGTGCCAGCAGTGATCTGGGCGGGGGGACCCAAGAGACCCAGTACTTC.

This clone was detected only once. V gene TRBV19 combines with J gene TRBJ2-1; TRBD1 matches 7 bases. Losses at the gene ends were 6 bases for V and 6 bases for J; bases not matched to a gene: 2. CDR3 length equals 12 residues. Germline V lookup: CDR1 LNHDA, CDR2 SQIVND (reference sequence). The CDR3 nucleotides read TGTGCCAGTAGGAGACAGGGCAATGAGCAGTTCTTC. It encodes CASRRQGNEQFF.

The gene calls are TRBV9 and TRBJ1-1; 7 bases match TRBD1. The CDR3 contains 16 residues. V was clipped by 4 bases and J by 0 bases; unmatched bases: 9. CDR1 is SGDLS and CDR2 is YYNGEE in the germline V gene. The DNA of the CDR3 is TGTGCCAGCAGCCCGAGGGGGCAGATGGTGAACACTGAAGCTTTCTTT. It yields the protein CASSPRGQMVNTEAFF. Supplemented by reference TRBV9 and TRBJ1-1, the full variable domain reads DSGVTQTPKHLITATGQRVTLRCSPRSGDLSVYWYQQSLDQGLQFLIQYYNGEERAKGNILERFSAQQFPDLHSELNLSSLELGDSALYFCASSPRGQMVNTEAFFGQGTRLTVV.

The CDR3 sequence: CASSQEGGSSYNSPLHF. The CDR3 DNA follows: TGCGCCAGCAGCCAAGAAGGTGGGAGCTCCTATAATTCACCCCTCCACTTT. The genes are TRBV4-1 and TRBJ1-6; D is unresolved. The CDR3 has 17 amino acids. Germline values: CDR1 MGHRA, CDR2 YSYEKL. Trimming left V 0 bases short and J 0 bases short, with 9 bases between.

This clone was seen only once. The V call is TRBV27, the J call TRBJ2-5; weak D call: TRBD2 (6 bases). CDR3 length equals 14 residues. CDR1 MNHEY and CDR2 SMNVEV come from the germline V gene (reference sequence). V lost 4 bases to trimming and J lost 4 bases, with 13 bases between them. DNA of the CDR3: TGTGCCAGCAGTTCGTTCGGCGGGGCAGAGACCCAGTACTTC. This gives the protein CASSSFGGAETQYF.

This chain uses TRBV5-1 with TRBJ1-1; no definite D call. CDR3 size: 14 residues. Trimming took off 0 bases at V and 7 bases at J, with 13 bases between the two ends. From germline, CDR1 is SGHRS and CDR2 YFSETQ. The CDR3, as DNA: TGCGCCAGCAGCTTGGGGGTGGGGAGGATTGAAGCTTTCTTT. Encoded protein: CASSLGVGRIEAFF.

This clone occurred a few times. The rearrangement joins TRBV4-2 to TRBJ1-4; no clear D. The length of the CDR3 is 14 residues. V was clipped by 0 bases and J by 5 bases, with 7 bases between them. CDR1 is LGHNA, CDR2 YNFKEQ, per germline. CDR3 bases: TGTGCCAGCAGCCAAGAACGGGGAAATGAAAAACTGTTTTTT. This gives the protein CASSQERGNEKLFF.

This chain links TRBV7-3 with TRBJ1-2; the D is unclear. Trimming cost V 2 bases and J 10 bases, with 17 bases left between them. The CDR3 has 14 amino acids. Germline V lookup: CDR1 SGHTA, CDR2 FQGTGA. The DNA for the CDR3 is TGTGCCAGCAGCTTAGTCGGAAGAGGCCATGACTACACCTTC. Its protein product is CASSLVGRGHDYTF.

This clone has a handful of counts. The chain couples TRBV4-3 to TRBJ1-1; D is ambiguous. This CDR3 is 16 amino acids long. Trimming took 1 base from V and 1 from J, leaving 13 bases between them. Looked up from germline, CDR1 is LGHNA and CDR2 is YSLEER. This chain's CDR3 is CASSQVHPPGNTEAFF. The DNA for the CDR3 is TGCGCCAGCAGCCAAGTTCATCCGCCGGGGAACACTGAAGCTTTCTTT.

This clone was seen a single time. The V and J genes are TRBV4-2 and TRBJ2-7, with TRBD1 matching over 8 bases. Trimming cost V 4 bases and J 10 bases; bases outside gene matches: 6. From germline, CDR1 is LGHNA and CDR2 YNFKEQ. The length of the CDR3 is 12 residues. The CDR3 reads CASSPGQGLQYF. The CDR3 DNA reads TGTGCCAGCAGCCCTGGACAGGGCCTCCAGTACTTC.

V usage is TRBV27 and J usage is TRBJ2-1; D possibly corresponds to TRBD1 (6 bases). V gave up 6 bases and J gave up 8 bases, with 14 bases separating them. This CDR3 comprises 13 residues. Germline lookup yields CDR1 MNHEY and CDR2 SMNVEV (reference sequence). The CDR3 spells CASSLQGPHEQFF. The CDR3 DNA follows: TGTGCCAGCAGCCTACAGGGTCCGCATGAGCAGTTCTTC.

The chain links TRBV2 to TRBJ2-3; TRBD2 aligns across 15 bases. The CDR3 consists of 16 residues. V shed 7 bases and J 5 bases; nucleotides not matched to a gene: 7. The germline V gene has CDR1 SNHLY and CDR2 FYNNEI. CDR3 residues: CASNSGLAGGGDTQYF. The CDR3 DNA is TGTGCCAGCAATTCGGGACTAGCGGGGGGAGGAGATACGCAGTATTTT.

CDR3 residues: CASSLGGDGNTIYF. The CDR3 DNA reads as TGCGCCAGCAGCTTAGGGGGTGACGGAAACACCATATATTTT. The chain has TRBV5-1 and TRBJ1-3; D is perhaps TRBD1 (6 bases). V gave up 2 bases and J gave up 4 bases, with 10 bases separating them. The CDR3 is made up of 14 amino acids. Germline V lookup: CDR1 SGHRS, CDR2 YFSETQ.

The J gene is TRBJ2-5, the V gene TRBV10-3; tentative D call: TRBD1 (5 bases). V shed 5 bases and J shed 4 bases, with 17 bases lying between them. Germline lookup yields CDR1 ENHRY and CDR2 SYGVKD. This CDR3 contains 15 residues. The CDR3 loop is CAISNPGGQGETQYF. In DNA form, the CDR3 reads TGTGCCATCAGTAATCCGGGCGGACAAGGAGAGACCCAGTACTTC.

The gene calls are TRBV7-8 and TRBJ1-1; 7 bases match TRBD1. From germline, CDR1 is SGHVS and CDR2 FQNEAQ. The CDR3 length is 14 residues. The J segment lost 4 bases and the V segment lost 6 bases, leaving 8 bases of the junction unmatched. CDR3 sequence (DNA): TGTGCCAGCAGGTTCCAGGGGGTCGGCACTGAAGCTTTCTTT. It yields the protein CASRFQGVGTEAFF. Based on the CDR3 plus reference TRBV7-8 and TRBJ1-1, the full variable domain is GAGVSQSPRYKVAKRGQDVALRCDPISGHVSLFWYQQALGQGPEFLTYFQNEAQLDKSGLPSDRFFAERPEGSVSTLKIQRTQQEDSAVYLCASRFQGVGTEAFFGQGTRLTVV.

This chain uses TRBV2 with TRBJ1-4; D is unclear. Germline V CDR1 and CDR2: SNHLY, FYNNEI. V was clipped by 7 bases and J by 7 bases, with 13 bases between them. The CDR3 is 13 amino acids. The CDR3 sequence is CASNLNSGEKLFF. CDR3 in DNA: TGTGCCAGCAATCTGAACAGTGGTGAAAAACTGTTTTTT.

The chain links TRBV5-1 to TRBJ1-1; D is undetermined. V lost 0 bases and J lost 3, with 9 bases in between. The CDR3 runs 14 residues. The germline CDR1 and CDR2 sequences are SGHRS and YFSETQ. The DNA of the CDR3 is TGCGCCAGCAGCTTGGTTTACGGGGACACTGAAGCTTTCTTT. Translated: CASSLVYGDTEAFF.

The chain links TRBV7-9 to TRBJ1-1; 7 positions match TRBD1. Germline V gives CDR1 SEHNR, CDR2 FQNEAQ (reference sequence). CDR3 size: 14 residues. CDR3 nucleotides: TGTGCGGTCCCCAAGGGACAGTTGAACACTGAAGCTTTCTTT. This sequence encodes CAVPKGQLNTEAFF.

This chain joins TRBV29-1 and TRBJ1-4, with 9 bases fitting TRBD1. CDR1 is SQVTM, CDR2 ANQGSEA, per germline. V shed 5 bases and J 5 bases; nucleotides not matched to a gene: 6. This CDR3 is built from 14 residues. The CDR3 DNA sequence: TGCAGCGTTCTAACAGGGGGCCTAAATGAAAAACTGTTTTTT. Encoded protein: CSVLTGGLNEKLFF.

The CDR3 nucleotides read TGTGCCAGCAGCGTCCTTGACGCGGGACGGGAATACAATGAGCAGTTCTTC. Translation gives CASSVLDAGREYNEQFF. This chain joins TRBV9 and TRBJ2-1; D is perhaps TRBD2 (6 bases). Trimming removed 2 bases at V and 4 bases at J, with 19 bases between. The CDR3 runs to 17 residues. Germline loops: CDR1 SGDLS, CDR2 YYNGEE.

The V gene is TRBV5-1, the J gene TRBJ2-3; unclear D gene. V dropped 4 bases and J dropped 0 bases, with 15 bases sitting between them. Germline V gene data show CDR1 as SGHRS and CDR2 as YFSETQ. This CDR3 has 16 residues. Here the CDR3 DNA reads TGCGCCAGCAGCGCACGATACTCCACTAGCACAGATACGCAGTATTTT. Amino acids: CASSARYSTSTDTQYF.

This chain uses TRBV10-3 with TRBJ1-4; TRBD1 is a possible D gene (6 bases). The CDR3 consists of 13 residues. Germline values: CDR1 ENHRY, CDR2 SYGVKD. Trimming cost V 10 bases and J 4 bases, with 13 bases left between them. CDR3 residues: CATSRGRNEKLFF. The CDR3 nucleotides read TGTGCCACCAGCAGGGGTCGTAATGAAAAACTGTTTTTT.

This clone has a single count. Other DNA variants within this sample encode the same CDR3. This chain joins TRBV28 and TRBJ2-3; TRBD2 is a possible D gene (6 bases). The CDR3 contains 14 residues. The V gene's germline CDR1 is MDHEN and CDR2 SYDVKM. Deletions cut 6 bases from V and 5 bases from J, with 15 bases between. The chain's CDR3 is CASSLPQGLDTQYF. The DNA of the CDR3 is TGTGCCAGCAGCCTGCCCCAGGGACTAGATACGCAGTATTTT. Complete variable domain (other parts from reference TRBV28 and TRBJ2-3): DVKVTQSSRYLVKRTGEKVFLECVQDMDHENMFWYRQDPGLGLRLIYFSYDVKMKEKGDIPEGYSVSREKKERFSLILESASTNQTSMYLCASSLPQGLDTQYFGPGTRLTVL.

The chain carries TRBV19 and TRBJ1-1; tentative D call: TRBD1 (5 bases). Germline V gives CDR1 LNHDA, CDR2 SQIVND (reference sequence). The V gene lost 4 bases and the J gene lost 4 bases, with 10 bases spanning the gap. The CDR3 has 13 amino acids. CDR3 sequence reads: CASSTGKGTEAFF. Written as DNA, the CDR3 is TGTGCCAGTAGTACAGGGAAGGGCACTGAAGCTTTCTTT.

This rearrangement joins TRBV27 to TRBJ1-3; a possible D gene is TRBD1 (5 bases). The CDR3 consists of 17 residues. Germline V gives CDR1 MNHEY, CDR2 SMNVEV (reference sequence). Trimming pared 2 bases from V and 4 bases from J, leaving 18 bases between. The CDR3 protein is CASSLTAVGTLGNTIYF. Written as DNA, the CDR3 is TGTGCCAGCAGTTTAACCGCCGTCGGGACTTTGGGAAACACCATATATTTT.

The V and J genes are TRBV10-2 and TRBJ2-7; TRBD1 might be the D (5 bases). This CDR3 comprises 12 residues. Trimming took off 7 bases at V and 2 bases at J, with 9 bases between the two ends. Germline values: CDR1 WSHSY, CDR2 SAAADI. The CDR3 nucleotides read TGCGCCAGCAAGCGACAGACCTACGAGCAGTACTTC. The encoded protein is CASKRQTYEQYF.

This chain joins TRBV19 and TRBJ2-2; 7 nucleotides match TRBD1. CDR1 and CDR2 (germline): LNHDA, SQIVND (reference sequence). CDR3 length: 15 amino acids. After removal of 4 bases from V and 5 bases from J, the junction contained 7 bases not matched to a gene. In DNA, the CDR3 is TGTGCCAGTAGTACGACAGGGTCCTCGACCGGGGAGCTGTTTTTT. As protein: CASSTTGSSTGELFF.

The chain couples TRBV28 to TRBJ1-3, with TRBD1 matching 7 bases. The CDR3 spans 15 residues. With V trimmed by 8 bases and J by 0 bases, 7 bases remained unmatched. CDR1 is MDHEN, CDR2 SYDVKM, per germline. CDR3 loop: CASAKGAISGNTIYF. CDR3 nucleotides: TGTGCCAGCGCGAAGGGGGCGATCTCTGGAAACACCATATATTTT.